Listed here is a single T cell receptor (beta chain). What it binds is not known. This sample was taken from a study of T cell responses to AZD1222 COVID-19 vaccine. Study in general: The analysis combined second doses at about 4 or about 12 weeks. Study results and caveats: Without day 14 samples, only post-peak T cell repertoires were studied. Most donors were white British, females outnumbered males, and clonal diversity was possibly underestimated.

Only in-frame clones appear in the TCRdb table, and some are missing; sequencing was by immunoSEQ multiplex PCR. The sample lists tens of thousands of clones, just under 90% occurring once. The ends lost 4 bases at V and 10 bases at J; junction bases unmatched: 14. Looked up from germline, CDR1 is SGHKS and CDR2 is YYEKEE (reference sequence). This CDR3 comprises 16 residues. The sequence came from an adult in good health. The chain has TRBV5-5 and TRBJ1-4, with 9 bases identical to TRBD1. The sample in question was peripheral blood, obtained on day 0 of AZD1222 vaccination. The DNA of the CDR3 is TGTGCCAGCAGCAACCTGCCGGGACAGGGTGCGTCAAAACTGTTTTTT. Translated: CASSNLPGQGASKLFF.